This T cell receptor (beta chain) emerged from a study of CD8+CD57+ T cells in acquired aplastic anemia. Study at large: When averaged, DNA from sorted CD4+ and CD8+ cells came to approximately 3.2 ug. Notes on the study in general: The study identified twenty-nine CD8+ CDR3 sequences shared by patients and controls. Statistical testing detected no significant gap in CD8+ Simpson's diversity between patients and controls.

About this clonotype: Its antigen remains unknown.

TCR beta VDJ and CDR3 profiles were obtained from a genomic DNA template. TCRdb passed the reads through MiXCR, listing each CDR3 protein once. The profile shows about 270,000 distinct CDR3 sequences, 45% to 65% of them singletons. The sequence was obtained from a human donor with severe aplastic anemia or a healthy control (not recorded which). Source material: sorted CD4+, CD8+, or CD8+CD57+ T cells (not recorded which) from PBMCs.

The CDR3 DNA reads as TGCAGTGCTAGAGCAGAGCGTGGGGTAGCGGGGGCCGCCTCCTACGAGCAGTACTTC. It yields the protein CSARAERGVAGAASYEQYF. The gene calls are TRBV20-1 and TRBJ2-7, with 9 nucleotides matching TRBD2. Germline values: CDR1 DFQATT, CDR2 SNEGSKA (reference sequence). The length of the CDR3 is 19 residues. Trimming at V came to 1 base and at J to 0 bases, leaving 16 bases not matched to a gene.